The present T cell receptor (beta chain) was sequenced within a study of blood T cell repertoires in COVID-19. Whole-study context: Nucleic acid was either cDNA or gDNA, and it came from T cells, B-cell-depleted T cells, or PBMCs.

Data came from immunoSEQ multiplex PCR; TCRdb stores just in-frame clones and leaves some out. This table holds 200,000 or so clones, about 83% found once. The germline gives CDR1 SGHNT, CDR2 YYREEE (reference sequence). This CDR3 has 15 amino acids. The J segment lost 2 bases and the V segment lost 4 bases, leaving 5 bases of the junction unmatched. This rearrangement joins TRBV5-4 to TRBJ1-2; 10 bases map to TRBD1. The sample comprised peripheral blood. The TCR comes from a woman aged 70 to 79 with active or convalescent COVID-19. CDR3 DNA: TGTGCCAGCAGCCCCGGGACAGGGGTCAACTATGGCTACACCTTC. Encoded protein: CASSPGTGVNYGYTF.